This TCR beta chain was profiled in a study of T cell responses to AZD1222 COVID-19 vaccine (dated by TCRdb to about 2021). Regarding the research as a whole: A total of 230 to 250 trial participants underwent TCR sequencing, of whom 200 to 220 received two doses of AZD1222 and about 25 received two doses of the MenACWY control vaccine. Trial participants were enrolled into age subgroups of 18-55, 56-69 and 70-plus years, which contained about 150, 27 and 61 TCR-sequenced participants, respectively. The research as a whole found: The vaccine-associated CD4 TCRs covered the entire spike protein, and the dominant responses fell in regions 160-218 and 743-854. In the small 56-69-year group, the increase in depth fell short of significance, most likely because of low power. Conclusions about previously exposed vaccinees are limited, since just six AZD1222 recipients were seropositive for SARS-CoV-2 at baseline. A significant rise in spike-specific TCR breadth and depth was observed after two AZD1222 doses relative to day 0 and relative to MenACWY recipients. Epitopes outside the regions mutated in the B.1.351 and B.1.1.7 variants were reportedly recognized by nearly half of the unique spike-specific TCRs. No day 14 peak-response samples were available, so repertoires were characterized only after the peak T cell response. Participants were mostly white British, with more females than males. The authors suggested clonal diversity may have been underestimated.

The CDR3 holds 16 amino acids from the cysteine to the phenylalanine. Of the read, only the CDR3 DNA is kept; its 48 bases are in frame from base 1. Looking up the germline V gene (reference sequence) yields CDR1 SGHKS and CDR2 YYEKEE. The V end gives up 4 bases and the J end 6 bases, leaving 6 bases in the junction not matched to a gene. In light of the paper, this sample's time point label describes: about 28 days (+/-7) after the second vaccine dose. Because spike-specific TCR depth and breadth did not differ between the two schedules, AZD1222 recipients who got a second dose at roughly 4 weeks were pooled with those who got a second dose at roughly 12 weeks. Samples from vaccinated people were obtained from the UK trials COV001 and COV002, which included a single-blind randomized controlled phase 2/3 trial of AZD1222 (ChAdOx1 nCoV-19) in healthy adults. For TCRbeta chain sequencing, PBMC samples were collected from trial participants at day 0 and at day 28 after the second dose.

With respect to this clone: Its antigen is currently not known. There are no base qualities to consult, and no much larger clone falls within one base.

The CDR3 regions of human TCRbeta chains were analyzed by immunosequencing. The authors' pipeline ran thus. TCRs in the repertoires were matched against a reference library of SARS-CoV-2-specific TCRs that had been generated with the MIRA antigen-specificity platform. Breadth meant the fraction of unique TCRs that were SARS-CoV-2-associated, whereas depth meant the fraction of total T cells that were SARS-CoV-2-associated. Using the MIRA data, each spike-specific TCR was mapped to the spike region that the TCR reacts to and placed in a CD4 or CD8 class. Log10-transformed breadth and depth values were compared by one-way ANOVA with Sidak's multiple comparisons tests. The clones in this table, taken by TCRdb from immuneACCESS, are in-frame only. Not every clone is retained; where verified, under half of the shortfall comes from an unresolved V gene, and the cause of the rest is unknown. The DNA was the basis for D and trimming; V, J and clone size are from that table. For this sample there are approximately 28,000 clones; roughly 90% appear just once. The ten largest clones capture around 15% of the sample.

The sequencing used peripheral blood, collected 28 days after the second AZD1222 dose. The source of this sequence is an adult who received the AZD1222 COVID-19 vaccine. Recombination linked TRBV5-5 to TRBJ1-6; the central 11 bases match TRBD1. The DNA sequence is as follows: TGTGCCAGCAGCAGTGGGACAGGGGGAAGTAATTCACCCCTCCACTTT. It codes for CASSSGTGGSNSPLHF.